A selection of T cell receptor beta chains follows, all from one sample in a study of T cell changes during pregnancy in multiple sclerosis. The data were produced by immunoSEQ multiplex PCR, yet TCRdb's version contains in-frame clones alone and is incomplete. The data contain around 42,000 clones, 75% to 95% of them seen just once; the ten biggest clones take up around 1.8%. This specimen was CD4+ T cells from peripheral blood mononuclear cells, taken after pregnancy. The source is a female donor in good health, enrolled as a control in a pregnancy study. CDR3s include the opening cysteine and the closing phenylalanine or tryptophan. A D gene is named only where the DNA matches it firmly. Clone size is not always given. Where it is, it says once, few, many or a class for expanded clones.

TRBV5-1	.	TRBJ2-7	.	CARSGFKPYEQYF	TGCGCCCGATCGGGATTCAAGCCCTACGAGCAGTACTTC
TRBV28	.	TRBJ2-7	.	CASGPSEGYEQYF	TGTGCCAGCGGCCCCTCCGAGGGATACGAGCAGTACTTC
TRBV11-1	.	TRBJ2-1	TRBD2	CASSPVATSGDEQFF	TGTGCCAGCAGCCCAGTGGCCACTAGCGGGGATGAGCAGTTCTTC
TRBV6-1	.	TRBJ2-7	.	CASSDQPTVTYEQYF	TGTGCCAGCAGTGATCAGCCAACAGTTACCTACGAGCAGTACTTC
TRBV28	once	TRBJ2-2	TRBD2	CASSSLRGGYTGELFF	TGTGCCAGCAGTTCCCTCCGGGGGGGATACACCGGGGAGCTGTTTTTT
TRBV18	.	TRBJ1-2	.	CASSPPSSGVGYTF	TGTGCCAGCTCACCACCCTCGTCAGGGGTAGGCTACACCTTC
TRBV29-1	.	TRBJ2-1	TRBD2	CSGTGTSGGIEQFF	TGCAGCGGTACCGGGACTAGCGGCGGAATTGAGCAGTTCTTC
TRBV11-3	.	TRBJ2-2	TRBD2	CASSHPSGRNTGELFF	TGTGCCAGCAGCCACCCTAGCGGACGGAACACCGGGGAGCTGTTTTTT
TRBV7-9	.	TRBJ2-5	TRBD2	CASSLGLAGGGRETQYF	TGTGCCAGCAGCTTGGGGTTAGCGGGAGGAGGTCGGGAGACCCAGTACTTC
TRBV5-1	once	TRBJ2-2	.	CASSWEQGPTQHTGELFF	TGCGCCAGCAGCTGGGAACAGGGACCGACTCAACACACCGGGGAGCTGTTTTTT
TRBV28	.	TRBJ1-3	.	CASSFSGNTIYF	TGTGCCAGCAGTTTTTCAGGAAACACCATATATTTT
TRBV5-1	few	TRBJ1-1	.	CASSPGRVGGTEAFF	TGCGCCAGCAGCCCCGGGAGGGTAGGTGGCACTGAAGCTTTCTTT
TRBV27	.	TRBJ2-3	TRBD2	CASSLTGGPTDTQYF	TGTGCCAGCAGTTTAACGGGAGGGCCAACAGATACGCAGTATTTT
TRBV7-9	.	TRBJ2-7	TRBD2	CASSPGLAGPYEQYF	TGTGCCAGCAGCCCCGGACTAGCGGGGCCCTACGAGCAGTACTTC
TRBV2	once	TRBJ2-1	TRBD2	CASSVSSGSVYNEQFF	TGTGCCAGCAGTGTTTCTAGCGGGAGTGTATACAATGAGCAGTTCTTC
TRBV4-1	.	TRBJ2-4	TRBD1	CASSQPGTGKNIQYF	TGCGCCAGCAGCCAACCGGGGACAGGAAAAAACATTCAGTACTTC
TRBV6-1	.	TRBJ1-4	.	CASSEGQVHEKLFF	TGTGCCAGCAGTGAAGGACAGGTTCATGAAAAACTGTTTTTT
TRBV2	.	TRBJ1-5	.	CASSVDSNQPQHF	TGTGCCAGCAGTGTGGACAGTAATCAGCCCCAGCATTTT
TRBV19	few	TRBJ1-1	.	CASSPRRQVPEAFF	TGTGCCAGTAGTCCCCGCCGACAGGTGCCTGAAGCTTTCTTT
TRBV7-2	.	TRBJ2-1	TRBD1	CASSYIDRAYNEQFF	TGTGCCAGCAGCTATATAGACAGGGCTTACAATGAGCAGTTCTTC
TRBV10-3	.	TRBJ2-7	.	CAISVEGQEQYF	TGTGCCATCAGTGTAGAGGGTCAGGAACAGTACTTC
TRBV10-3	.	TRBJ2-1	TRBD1	CAISESKIQGRYNEQFF	TGTGCCATCAGTGAGTCGAAGATACAGGGGCGGTACAATGAGCAGTTCTTC
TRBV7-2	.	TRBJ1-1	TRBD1	CASSSDRVVNTEAFF	TGTGCCAGCAGCTCAGACAGGGTGGTGAACACTGAAGCTTTCTTT
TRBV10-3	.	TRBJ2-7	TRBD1	CAISEGDSSYEQYF	TGTGCCATCAGTGAGGGGGACAGCTCCTACGAGCAGTACTTC
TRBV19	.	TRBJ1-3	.	CASSIRDRVSGNTIYF	TGTGCCAGTAGTATAAGAGATCGAGTATCTGGAAACACCATATATTTT
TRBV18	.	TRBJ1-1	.	CASSPRQDAGTEAFF	TGTGCCAGCTCACCTAGACAGGACGCGGGCACTGAAGCTTTCTTT
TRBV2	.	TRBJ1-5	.	CASSGSRVSQPQHF	TGTGCCAGCAGTGGTTCCAGGGTAAGCCAGCCCCAGCATTTT
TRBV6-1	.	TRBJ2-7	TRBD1	CASSSQGGKSYEQYF	TGTGCCAGCAGTTCACAGGGGGGTAAAAGCTACGAGCAGTACTTC
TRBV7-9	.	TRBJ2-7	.	CASSLAGRGYEQYF	TGTGCCAGCAGCTTAGCTGGACGGGGTTACGAGCAGTACTTC
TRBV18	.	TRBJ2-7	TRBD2	CASSPPLAGGYEQYF	TGTGCCAGCTCACCACCGCTAGCGGGGGGCTACGAGCAGTACTTC
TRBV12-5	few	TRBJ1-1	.	CASGVTGYTEAFF	TGTGCTAGTGGTGTAACGGGGTATACTGAAGCTTTCTTT
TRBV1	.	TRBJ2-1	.	CTSSHYSFTGTGGWQFF	TGCACCAGCAGCCACTATTCTTTTACCGGGACAGGGGGTTGGCAGTTCTTC
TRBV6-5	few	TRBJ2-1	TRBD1	CASSLDRVNEQFF	TGTGCCAGCAGTCTGGACAGGGTAAATGAGCAGTTCTTC
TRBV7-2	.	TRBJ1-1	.	CASSLTGRNTEAFF	TGTGCCAGCAGTCTTACAGGGAGGAACACTGAAGCTTTCTTT
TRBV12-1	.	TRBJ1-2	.	CASSFRQGSYGYTF	TGTGCCAGCAGCTTTAGACAGGGGAGCTATGGCTACACCTTC
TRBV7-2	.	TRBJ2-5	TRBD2	CASSLNSHGASGETQYF	TGTGCCAGCAGCTTAAATTCCCACGGGGCTAGCGGAGAGACCCAGTACTTC
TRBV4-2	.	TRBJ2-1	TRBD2	CASSHPTSGSSPNNEQFF	TGTGCCAGCAGCCACCCCACTAGCGGGAGCTCTCCCAACAATGAGCAGTTCTTC
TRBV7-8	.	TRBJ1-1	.	CASSLERREGRAFF	TGTGCCAGCAGCTTAGAGAGGAGGGAGGGCAGAGCTTTCTTT
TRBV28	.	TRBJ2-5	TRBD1	CASRGAGGSQETQYF	TGTGCCAGCAGAGGAGCAGGGGGAAGCCAAGAGACCCAGTACTTC
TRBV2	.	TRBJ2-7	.	CASSEDRGSYEQYF	TGTGCCAGCAGTGAAGATCGGGGGTCCTACGAGCAGTACTTC
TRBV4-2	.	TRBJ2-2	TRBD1	CASSQDRDRANTGELFF	TGTGCCAGCAGCCAAGACCGGGACAGGGCGAACACCGGGGAGCTGTTTTTT
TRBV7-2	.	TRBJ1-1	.	CASSFSGAQAFF	TGTGCCAGCAGCTTCTCTGGGGCGCAAGCTTTCTTT
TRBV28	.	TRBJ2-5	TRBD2	CASGTSGAIVETQYF	TGTGCCAGCGGAACTAGCGGAGCTATAGTTGAGACCCAGTACTTC